This T cell receptor (beta chain) is from a study of T cells expressing NK-cell markers. Study as a whole: From sorted CD3+CD56+NKG2C+, CD3+CD56+NKG2C- and CD3+CD56-NKG2C+ T cells came the TCR beta repertoires.

About this clonotype itself: Its target is not known.

Study results and caveats: Of the CD8+ T cell pool in 6 or 7 donors, roughly 1.0-7.5% was accounted for by dominant NKG2C+ clonotypes.

UMIs were included in TCR beta cDNA generated by 5'RACE template switching. TCRdb reanalyzed the 5' RACE reads, giving one entry per CDR3 protein sequence and no DNA. Here the sample table reports about 170,000 distinct CDR3 sequences. This CDR3 has 13 amino acids. Germline values: CDR1 SGHTA, CDR2 FQGTGA. The V gene is TRBV7-3, the J gene TRBJ2-5; there is no DNA to check the TCRdb D call of TRBD1. This clonotype was sampled from a man aged 18 to 70 in good health. Sequencing used blood T cells: a sorted CD56 or NKG2C T cell subset, CD4+ or CD8+ T cells, or bulk PBMC T cells (not recorded which). Here the CDR3 reads CASNPGWSAFSYF.